Described below is a single TCR beta chain sequence and its context. The data originate from a study of blood T cell repertoires in COVID-19. For the study at large: From the United States, Italy and Spain came samples of acute and convalescent COVID-19. T cells, B-cell-depleted T cells, or PBMCs supplied cDNA or gDNA.

The V gene lost 4 bases and the J gene lost 5 bases, with 15 bases spanning the gap. CDR3 size: 14 residues. Germline lookup yields CDR1 SGHRS and CDR2 YFSETQ. Produced via immunoSEQ multiplex PCR; TCRdb's table is partial and in-frame only. The sample shows 130,000 to 150,000 clones, 80% of them seen only once. The V call is TRBV5-1, the J call TRBJ2-5; weak D call: TRBD2 (6 bases). The sequencing sample was made of peripheral blood. The TCR was taken from a man aged 65 to 85 who had recovered from COVID-19. In DNA form, the CDR3 reads TGCGCCAGCAGCATGGGGACTGACGTGGAGACCCAGTACTTC. Protein sequence: CASSMGTDVETQYF.